These 30 T cell receptor beta chains were all obtained from the same sample, sequenced in a study of blood T cell repertoires in COVID-19. TCRdb's copy holds only in-frame clones and misses some; the assay was immunoSEQ multiplex PCR. The table shows 200,000 or so clones, with approximately 80% occurring only once. The sample comprised peripheral blood. Receptors were obtained from an elderly woman with COVID-19, enrolled during active disease.

The gene calls are TRBV6-5 and TRBJ1-1; D perhaps matches TRBD1 (5 bases). Trimming cost V 6 bases and J 5 bases, with 10 bases left between them. Per the germline V gene, CDR1 is MNHEY and CDR2 is SVGAGI. The CDR3 runs 12 residues. Written as DNA, the CDR3 is TGTGCCAGCAGCAGGGCCAGGACTGAAGCTTTCTTT. As protein: CASSRARTEAFF.

The chain recombines TRBV19 with TRBJ1-2, with a tentative D call TRBD1 (6 bases). CDR3 length: 18 amino acids. CDR1 and CDR2 (germline): LNHDA, SQIVND (reference sequence). Trimming took 6 bases from V and 4 from J, leaving 27 bases between them. The CDR3, as DNA: TGTGCCAGTAGGAGCGGGGGGGGCGCCCGGCGGCTATTCTATGGCTACACCTTC. Amino acids: CASRSGGGARRLFYGYTF.

The gene calls are TRBV4-1 and TRBJ2-6; 10 bases map to TRBD2. There are 19 residues in the CDR3. The trim removed 2 bases at V and 0 bases at J, leaving 7 bases unmatched. The germline CDR1 and CDR2 sequences are MGHRA and YSYEKL. The CDR3 loop is CASSQRGSSGGSGANVLTF. The CDR3 DNA follows: TGCGCCAGCAGCCAAAGAGGGTCTAGCGGGGGCTCTGGGGCCAACGTCCTGACTTTC.

The chain combines TRBV9 with TRBJ2-7; D might be TRBD1 (5 bases). V was shortened by 4 bases and J by 3 bases, with 17 bases between the two germline ends. Germline-derived CDR1 and CDR2 are SGDLS and YYNGEE. The CDR3 has 15 residues. The chain's CDR3 is CASSPDSYQYYEQYV. The DNA of the CDR3 is TGTGCCAGCAGCCCCGACAGCTACCAATACTACGAGCAGTACGTC.

The chain carries TRBV28 and TRBJ1-4, with 8 bases lining up with TRBD1. Germline V lookup: CDR1 MDHEN, CDR2 SYDVKM. The trim removed 3 bases at V and 2 bases at J, leaving 8 bases unmatched. CDR3 length: 17 amino acids. Here the CDR3 reads CASSFPRQGATNEKLFF. The CDR3 coding sequence is TGTGCCAGCAGTTTTCCCCGCCAGGGGGCGACTAATGAAAAACTGTTTTTT. Supplemented by reference TRBV28 and TRBJ1-4, the full variable domain reads DVKVTQSSRYLVKRTGEKVFLECVQDMDHENMFWYRQDPGLGLRLIYFSYDVKMKEKGDIPEGYSVSREKKERFSLILESASTNQTSMYLCASSFPRQGATNEKLFFGSGTQLSVL.

The chain joins TRBV5-4 to TRBJ2-5, with a tentative D call TRBD2 (6 bases). Germline CDR1 is SGHNT and CDR2 is YYREEE (reference sequence). The CDR3 is 15 residues long. V was cut by 2 bases and J by 2 bases, with 13 bases left in between. The DNA for the CDR3 is TGTGCCAGCAGCTTACCGGGACGGGGGCAAGAGACCCAGTACTTC. It codes for CASSLPGRGQETQYF.

The chain carries TRBV15 and TRBJ2-3; possibly TRBD1 for D (5 bases). V lost 3 bases to trimming and J lost 2 bases, with 9 bases between them. This CDR3 is built from 14 residues. Germline V gene lookup returns CDR1 LNHNV and CDR2 YYDKDF (reference sequence). For the CDR3, the DNA is TGTGCCACCAGCAGCAGGGAATTCACAGATACGCAGTATTTT. Its translation is CATSSREFTDTQYF.

This clone has only one observation. V is TRBV30 and J is TRBJ2-5, with 7 bases identical to TRBD1. V lost 4 bases, J lost 2 bases, and 10 bases stayed unmatched. This CDR3 contains 15 residues. Germline V CDR1 and CDR2: GTSNPN, SVGIG (reference sequence). In nucleotides, the CDR3 is TGTGCCTGGACCGTCCTACAGGGGCCACAAGAGACCCAGTACTTC. Translating it yields CAWTVLQGPQETQYF. The full variable domain, rest sourced from reference TRBV30 and TRBJ2-5, is SQTIHQWPATLVQPVGSPLSLECTVEGTSNPNLYWYRQAAGRGLQLLFYSVGIGQISSEVPQNLSASRPQDRQFILSSKKLLLSDSGFYLCAWTVLQGPQETQYFGPGTRLLVL.

The J gene is TRBJ1-5, the V gene TRBV28; D remains unclear. Trimming left V 3 bases short and J 7 bases short, with 7 bases between. This CDR3 has 12 amino acids. The V gene's germline CDR1 is MDHEN and CDR2 SYDVKM. The CDR3 bases are TGTGCCAGCAGTTTTTCAGGCCAGCCCCAGCATTTT. Translation gives CASSFSGQPQHF. Together with reference TRBV28 and TRBJ1-5, the CDR3 gives the full variable domain: DVKVTQSSRYLVKRTGEKVFLECVQDMDHENMFWYRQDPGLGLRLIYFSYDVKMKEKGDIPEGYSVSREKKERFSLILESASTNQTSMYLCASSFSGQPQHFGDGTRLSIL.

This rearrangement joins TRBV27 to TRBJ2-7; a weak D match, TRBD1 (6 bases). The CDR3 covers 16 residues. Germline V gene lookup returns CDR1 MNHEY and CDR2 SMNVEV (reference sequence). Trimming took off 0 bases at V and 3 bases at J, with 15 bases between the two ends. CDR3 sequence: CASSLSAGVKVYEQYV. CDR3 in DNA: TGTGCCAGCAGTTTATCGGCAGGGGTAAAGGTCTACGAGCAGTACGTC.

The V call is TRBV6-5, the J call TRBJ1-1, with TRBD1 identical over 7 bases. The CDR3 has 14 residues. J was trimmed by 5 bases and V by 4 bases; bases with no gene match: 7. CDR1 MNHEY and CDR2 SVGAGI come from the germline V gene. The CDR3 region has the DNA TGTGCCAGCAGTTGGCAGGGGGGAGGTACTGAAGCTTTCTTT. Its translation: CASSWQGGGTEAFF.

This chain joins TRBV24-1 and TRBJ2-2, with D possibly matching TRBD2 (5 bases). Germline assignment: CDR1 KGHDR and CDR2 SFDVKD. The CDR3 has 16 amino acids. V was cut by 2 bases and J by 6 bases, with 15 bases left in between. CDR3 sequence: CATSDSRTLFSGELFF. CDR3 in DNA: TGTGCCACCAGTGATTCCAGGACTTTATTCTCCGGGGAGCTGTTTTTT.

The chain has TRBV30 and TRBJ1-5, with D possibly being TRBD1 (5 bases). CDR1 and CDR2 (germline): GTSNPN, SVGIG (reference sequence). The CDR3 runs to 14 residues. V lost 2 bases, J lost 0 bases, and 8 bases lay in between. The CDR3 DNA reads as TGTGCCTGGAGTAAGGGGCCTAGCAATCAGCCCCAGCATTTT. It encodes CAWSKGPSNQPQHF.

J is TRBJ2-7 and V is TRBV7-2; TRBD1 aligns across 7 bases. V was clipped by 4 bases and J by 7 bases; unmatched bases: 13. The CDR3 has 15 amino acids. In germline, CDR1 is SGHTA, CDR2 FQGNSA. CDR3 loop: CASSYSGTVPGEQYF. The CDR3 DNA reads TGTGCCAGCAGCTACTCCGGGACAGTGCCCGGGGAGCAGTACTTC. The entire variable domain, with the rest obtained from reference TRBV7-2 and TRBJ2-7, is as follows: GAGVSQSPSNKVTEKGKDVELRCDPISGHTALYWYRQSLGQGLEFLIYFQGNSAPDKSGLPSDRFSAERTGGSVSTLTIQRTQQEDSAVYLCASSYSGTVPGEQYFGPGTRLTVT.

The sample holds one count of this clone. The V and J genes are TRBV19 and TRBJ1-1; D unresolved. This CDR3 region has 12 residues. Per the germline V gene, CDR1 is LNHDA and CDR2 is SQIVND (reference sequence). V lost 5 bases to trimming and J lost 10 bases, with 14 bases between them. CDR3: CASSPLDRTAFF. Written as DNA, the CDR3 is TGTGCCAGTAGTCCCCTAGACCGAACAGCTTTCTTT. The variable domain in full, completed from reference TRBV19 and TRBJ1-1, reads DGGITQSPKYLFRKEGQNVTLSCEQNLNHDAMYWYRQDPGQGLRLIYYSQIVNDFQKGDIAEGYSVSREKKESFPLTVTSAQKNPTAFYLCASSPLDRTAFFGQGTRLTVV.

CDR3 bases: TGTGCCAGCAGCCGGGCACAGGGTGGCTACACCTTC. Protein: CASSRAQGGYTF. This chain links TRBV2 with TRBJ1-2; D may be TRBD1 (6 bases). Germline CDR1 and CDR2: SNHLY and FYNNEI. This CDR3 comprises 12 residues. The V gene lost 6 bases and the J gene lost 7 bases, with 12 bases spanning the gap.

V is TRBV3-1 (or the pseudogene TRBV3-2) and J is TRBJ1-2; D remains ambiguous. The V end was cut by 3 bases, the J end by 0 bases, with 5 bases between. There are 13 residues in the CDR3. In germline, CDR1 is LGHDT, CDR2 YNNKEL (reference sequence). The CDR3 bases are TGTGCCAGCAGCCACGGAGCTAACTATGGCTACACCTTC. Amino acid sequence: CASSHGANYGYTF.

The chain uses TRBV28 and TRBJ1-2; possibly TRBD1 for D (6 bases). CDR3 length: 14 amino acids. Germline CDR1 and CDR2: MDHEN and SYDVKM. V was trimmed by 8 bases and J by 5 bases, leaving 18 bases between them. The CDR3: CASVGGQLVYGYTF. The CDR3 bases are TGTGCCAGCGTCGGGGGGCAGTTAGTATATGGCTACACCTTC.

V and J are TRBV7-9 and TRBJ2-1; no reliable D call. CDR1 is SEHNR, CDR2 FQNEAQ, per germline (reference sequence). V lost 5 bases, J lost 9 bases, and 11 bases lay in between. The CDR3 length is 12 residues. The CDR3 spells CASSRVWFEQFF. The CDR3 bases are TGTGCCAGCAGCCGGGTCTGGTTTGAGCAGTTCTTC.

CDR3 amino acids: CAWGRGLAGGTDTQYF. The CDR3 DNA sequence: TGTGCCTGGGGGAGGGGACTAGCGGGGGGAACAGATACGCAGTATTTT. This rearrangement joins TRBV30 to TRBJ2-3, with 15 bases identical to TRBD2. CDR3 size: 16 residues. The junction had 6 bases not matched to a gene; V was cut back by 5 bases and J by 3 bases. Per the germline V gene, CDR1 is GTSNPN and CDR2 is SVGIG (reference sequence).

The chain combines TRBV6-4 with TRBJ2-1; TRBD2 is a possible D gene (6 bases). Trimming removed 4 bases at V and 6 bases at J, with 13 bases between. Germline V lookup: CDR1 MRHNA, CDR2 SNTAGT. The CDR3 has 14 residues. For the CDR3, the DNA is TGTGCCAGCAGTGCAATGGGAGGCCTCAATGAGCAGTTCTTC. Its translation: CASSAMGGLNEQFF.

The V and J genes are TRBV30 and TRBJ1-4; 8 bases fit TRBD1. The CDR3 runs 13 residues. Germline lookup yields CDR1 GTSNPN and CDR2 SVGIG (reference sequence). V shed 1 base, J shed 11 bases, and the junction held 6 bases outside the gene matches. CDR3 sequence: CAWSGGTGGKLFF. CDR3 DNA sequence: TGTGCCTGGAGTGGTGGAACAGGGGGGAAACTGTTTTTT. The entire variable domain, with the rest obtained from reference TRBV30 and TRBJ1-4, is as follows: SQTIHQWPATLVQPVGSPLSLECTVEGTSNPNLYWYRQAAGRGLQLLFYSVGIGQISSEVPQNLSASRPQDRQFILSSKKLLLSDSGFYLCAWSGGTGGKLFFGSGTQLSVL.

The CDR3 is CASSFEAAEAFF. The DNA for the CDR3 is TGTGCCAGCAGTTTTGAGGCAGCTGAAGCTTTCTTT. The rearrangement links TRBV28 to TRBJ1-1; unclear D gene. The germline gives CDR1 MDHEN, CDR2 SYDVKM. The CDR3 is 12 amino acids. Trimming stripped 3 bases from V and 6 bases from J, with 8 bases between. The full variable domain, rest sourced from reference TRBV28 and TRBJ1-1, is DVKVTQSSRYLVKRTGEKVFLECVQDMDHENMFWYRQDPGLGLRLIYFSYDVKMKEKGDIPEGYSVSREKKERFSLILESASTNQTSMYLCASSFEAAEAFFGQGTRLTVV.

This clone came up a few times. The chain has TRBV11-2 and TRBJ1-2, with unresolved D. Deletions cut 5 bases from V and 5 bases from J, with 12 bases between. The CDR3 is 13 amino acids. Germline V CDR1 and CDR2: SGHAT, FQNNGV. CDR3 in DNA: TGTGCCAGCAGCCCCCAGGAGGATTATGGCTACACCTTC. It specifies CASSPQEDYGYTF.

The chain has TRBV5-1 and TRBJ1-1, with 12 bases that match TRBD1. The junction had 11 bases not matched to a gene; V was cut back by 0 bases and J by 8 bases. CDR3 length: 17 residues. Looked up from germline, CDR1 is SGHRS and CDR2 is YFSETQ. The CDR3 sequence is CASSLGDRGRRGIEAFF. CDR3 nucleotide sequence: TGCGCCAGCAGCTTGGGGGACAGGGGGCGCAGAGGGATAGAAGCTTTCTTT.

CDR3 sequence: CASSQGASGGLTDTQYF. The CDR3 DNA sequence: TGCGCCAGCAGCCAAGGGGCGAGCGGGGGGCTTACAGATACGCAGTATTTT. This chain connects TRBV4-1 to TRBJ2-3, with TRBD2 matching over 9 bases. The CDR3 is 17 residues long. Per germline, CDR1 MGHRA and CDR2 YSYEKL. The V gene end was trimmed by 1 base and the J gene end by 3 bases; junction bases not matched to a gene: 8.

The chain has TRBV7-2 and TRBJ1-5, with 7 bases lining up with TRBD1. V trimming: 6 bases; J trimming: 2 bases; junction bases outside the gene matches: 7. Looked up from germline, CDR1 is SGHTA and CDR2 is FQGNSA. This CDR3 is 15 amino acids long. CDR3 loop: CASRKTGQGNQPQHF. CDR3 coding DNA: TGTGCCAGCAGGAAGACAGGGCAAGGCAATCAGCCCCAGCATTTT. Drawing the rest from reference TRBV7-2 and TRBJ1-5, the complete variable domain is GAGVSQSPSNKVTEKGKDVELRCDPISGHTALYWYRQSLGQGLEFLIYFQGNSAPDKSGLPSDRFSAERTGGSVSTLTIQRTQQEDSAVYLCASRKTGQGNQPQHFGDGTRLSIL.

With regard to this clone: Other DNA sequences within the sample encode an identical CDR3. The rearrangement links TRBV5-1 to TRBJ2-5, with 15 bases fitting TRBD2. Germline-derived CDR1 and CDR2 are SGHRS and YFSETQ. V dropped 4 bases and J dropped 2; count of bases not matched to a gene: 3. This CDR3 region has 16 residues. The CDR3, as DNA: TGCGCCAGCAGCCCGGGACTAGCGGGGGGTCAAGAGACCCAGTACTTC. It yields the protein CASSPGLAGGQETQYF.

The chain is built from TRBV9 and TRBJ2-1; TRBD1 might be the D (7 bases). Trimming shortened V by 0 bases and J by 4 bases, and 17 bases separated the two germline ends. CDR1 and CDR2 (germline): SGDLS, YYNGEE. CDR3 length: 17 amino acids. For the CDR3, the DNA is TGTGCCAGCAGCGTAGGGCTTGGGGGGACAGAATACAATGAGCAGTTCTTC. This sequence encodes CASSVGLGGTEYNEQFF.

The V and J genes are TRBV12-3 or TRBV12-4 and TRBJ2-3; TRBD1 matches at 8 bases. This CDR3 comprises 13 residues. V shed 6 bases and J 7 bases; nucleotides not matched to a gene: 6. The CDR3 protein is CASSRTGSNTQYF. The CDR3, as DNA: TGTGCCAGCAGCAGGACAGGGTCGAATACGCAGTATTTT.